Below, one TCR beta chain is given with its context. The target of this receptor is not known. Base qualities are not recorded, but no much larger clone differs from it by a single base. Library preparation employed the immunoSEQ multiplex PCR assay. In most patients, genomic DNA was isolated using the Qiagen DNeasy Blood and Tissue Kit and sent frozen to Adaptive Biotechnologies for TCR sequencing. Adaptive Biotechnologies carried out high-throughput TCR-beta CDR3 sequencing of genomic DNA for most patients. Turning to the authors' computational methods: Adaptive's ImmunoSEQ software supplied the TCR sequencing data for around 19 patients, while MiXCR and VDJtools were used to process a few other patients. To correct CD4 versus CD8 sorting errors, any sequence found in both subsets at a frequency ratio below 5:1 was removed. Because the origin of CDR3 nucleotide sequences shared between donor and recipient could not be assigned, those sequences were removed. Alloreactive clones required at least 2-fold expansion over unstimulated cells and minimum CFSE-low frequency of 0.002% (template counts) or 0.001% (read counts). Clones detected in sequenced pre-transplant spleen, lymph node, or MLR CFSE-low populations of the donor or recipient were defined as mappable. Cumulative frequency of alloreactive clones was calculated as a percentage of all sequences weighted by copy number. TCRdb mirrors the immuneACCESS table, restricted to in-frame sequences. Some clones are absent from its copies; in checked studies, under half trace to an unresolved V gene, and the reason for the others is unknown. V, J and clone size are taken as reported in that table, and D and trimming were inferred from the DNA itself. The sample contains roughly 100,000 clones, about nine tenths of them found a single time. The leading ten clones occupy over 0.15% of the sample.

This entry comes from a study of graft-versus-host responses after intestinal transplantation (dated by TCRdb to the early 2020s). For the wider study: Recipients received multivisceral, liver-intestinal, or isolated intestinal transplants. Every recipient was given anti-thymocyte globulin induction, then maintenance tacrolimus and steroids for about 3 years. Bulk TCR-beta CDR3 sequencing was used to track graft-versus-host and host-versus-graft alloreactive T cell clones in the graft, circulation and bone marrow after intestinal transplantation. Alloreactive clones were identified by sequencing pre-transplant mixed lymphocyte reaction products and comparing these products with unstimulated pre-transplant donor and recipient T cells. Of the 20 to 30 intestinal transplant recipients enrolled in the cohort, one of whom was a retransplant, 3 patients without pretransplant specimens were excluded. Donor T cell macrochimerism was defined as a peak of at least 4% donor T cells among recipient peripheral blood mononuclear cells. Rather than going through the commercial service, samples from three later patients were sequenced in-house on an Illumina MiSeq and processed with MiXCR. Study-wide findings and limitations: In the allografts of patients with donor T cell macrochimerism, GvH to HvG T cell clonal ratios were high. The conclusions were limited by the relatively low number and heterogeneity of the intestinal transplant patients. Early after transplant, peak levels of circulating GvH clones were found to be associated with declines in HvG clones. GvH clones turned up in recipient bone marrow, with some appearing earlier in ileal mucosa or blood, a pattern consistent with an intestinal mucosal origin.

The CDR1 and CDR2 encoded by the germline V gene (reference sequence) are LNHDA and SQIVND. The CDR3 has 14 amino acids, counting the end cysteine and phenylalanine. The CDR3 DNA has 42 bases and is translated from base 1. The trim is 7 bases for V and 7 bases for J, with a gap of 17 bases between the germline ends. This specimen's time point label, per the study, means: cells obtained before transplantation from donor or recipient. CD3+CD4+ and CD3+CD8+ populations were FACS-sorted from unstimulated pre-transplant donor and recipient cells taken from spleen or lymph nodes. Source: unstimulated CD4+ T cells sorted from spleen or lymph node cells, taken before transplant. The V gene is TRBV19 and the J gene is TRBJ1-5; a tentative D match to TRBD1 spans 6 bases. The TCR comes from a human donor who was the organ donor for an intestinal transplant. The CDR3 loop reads CASTYTGRSQPQHF. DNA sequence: TGTGCCAGTACCTATACAGGGCGCAGCCAGCCCCAGCATTTT.